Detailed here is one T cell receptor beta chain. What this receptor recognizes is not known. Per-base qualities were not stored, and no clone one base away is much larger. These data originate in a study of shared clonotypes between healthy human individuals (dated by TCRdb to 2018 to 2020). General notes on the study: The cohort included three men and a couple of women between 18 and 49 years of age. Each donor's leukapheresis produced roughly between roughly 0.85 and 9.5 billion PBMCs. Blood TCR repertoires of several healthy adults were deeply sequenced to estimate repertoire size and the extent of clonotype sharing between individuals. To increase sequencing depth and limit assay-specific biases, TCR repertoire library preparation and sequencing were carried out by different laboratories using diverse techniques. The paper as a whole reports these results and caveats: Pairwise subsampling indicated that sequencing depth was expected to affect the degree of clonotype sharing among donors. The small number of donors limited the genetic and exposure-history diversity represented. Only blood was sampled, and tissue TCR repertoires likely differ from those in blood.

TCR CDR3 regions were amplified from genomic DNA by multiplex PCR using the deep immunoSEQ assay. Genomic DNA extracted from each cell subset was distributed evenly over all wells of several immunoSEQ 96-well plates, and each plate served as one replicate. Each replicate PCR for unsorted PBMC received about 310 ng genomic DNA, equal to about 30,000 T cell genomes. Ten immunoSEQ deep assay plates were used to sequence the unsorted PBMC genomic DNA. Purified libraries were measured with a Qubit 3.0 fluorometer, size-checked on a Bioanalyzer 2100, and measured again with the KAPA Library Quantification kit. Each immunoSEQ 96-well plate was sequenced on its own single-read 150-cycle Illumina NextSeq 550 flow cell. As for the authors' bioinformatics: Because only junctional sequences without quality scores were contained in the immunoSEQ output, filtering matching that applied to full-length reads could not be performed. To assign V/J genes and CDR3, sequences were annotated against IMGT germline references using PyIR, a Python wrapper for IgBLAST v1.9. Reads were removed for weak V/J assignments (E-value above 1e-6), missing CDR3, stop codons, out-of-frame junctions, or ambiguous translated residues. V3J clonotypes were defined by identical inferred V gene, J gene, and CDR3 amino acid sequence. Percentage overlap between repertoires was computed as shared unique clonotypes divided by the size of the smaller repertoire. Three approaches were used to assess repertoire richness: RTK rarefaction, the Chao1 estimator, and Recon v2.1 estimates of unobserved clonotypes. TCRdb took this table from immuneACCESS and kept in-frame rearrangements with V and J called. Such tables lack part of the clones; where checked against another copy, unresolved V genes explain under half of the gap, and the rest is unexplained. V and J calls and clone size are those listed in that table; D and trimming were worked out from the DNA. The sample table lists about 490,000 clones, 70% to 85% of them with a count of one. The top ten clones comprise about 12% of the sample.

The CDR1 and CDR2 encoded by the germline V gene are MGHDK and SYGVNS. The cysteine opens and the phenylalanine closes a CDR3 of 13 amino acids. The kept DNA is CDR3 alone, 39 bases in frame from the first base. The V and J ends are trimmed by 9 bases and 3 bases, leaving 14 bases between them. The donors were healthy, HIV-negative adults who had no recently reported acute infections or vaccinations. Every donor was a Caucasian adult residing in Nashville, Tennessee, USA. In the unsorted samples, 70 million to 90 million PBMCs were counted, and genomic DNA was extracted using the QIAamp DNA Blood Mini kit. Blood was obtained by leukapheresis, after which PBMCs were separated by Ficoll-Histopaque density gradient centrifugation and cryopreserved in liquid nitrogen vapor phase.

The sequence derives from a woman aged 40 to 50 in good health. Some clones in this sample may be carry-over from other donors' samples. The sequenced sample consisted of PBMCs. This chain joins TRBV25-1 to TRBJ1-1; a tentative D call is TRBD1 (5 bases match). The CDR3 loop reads CASVGRGDTEAFF. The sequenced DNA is TGTGCCAGTGTTGGAAGGGGTGACACTGAAGCTTTCTTT.